This T cell receptor beta chain came from a study of blood T cells in healthy people across ages. With a J-beta primer mix and a sample-barcoded 5' primer, a second PCR ran about 7 to 11 cycles. TCRdb re-derived calls from the 5' RACE reads in MiXCR, one entry per CDR3 protein. The table has more than 500,000 distinct CDR3 sequences, approximately 30% seen once. The study, taken as a whole, reports: A strong correlation was seen between TCR beta diversity and naive T cell percentage. No conclusive comparison of naive versus antigen-experienced cells was possible with unsorted PBMCs. The long-lived group displayed more naive CD4+ cells, plus higher diversity, than the aged donors did.

Concerning this clonotype itself: Its cognate antigen is unknown.

V lost 11 bases to trimming and J lost 3 bases; unmatched junction nucleotides: 15. Germline V gene lookup returns CDR1 ENHRY and CDR2 SYGVKD. The CDR3 spans 15 residues. The chain uses TRBV10-3 and TRBJ2-7, with 8 nucleotides matching TRBD2. This sequence originates from a woman between 65 and 79 years old in good health. The sequenced material came from blood. The CDR3 sequence: CASRPGGPSGYEQYF. The CDR3 DNA follows: TGTGCCTCCCGACCGGGAGGGCCCTCTGGCTACGAGCAGTACTTC.